This is a list of T cell receptor beta chains from one sample in a study of T cell responses to AZD1222 COVID-19 vaccine. Some clones are missing from TCRdb's copy, which holds only in-frame ones; the method was immunoSEQ multiplex PCR. The sample contains 90,000 to 100,000 clones, about 85% of which appear only once. The sequencing used peripheral blood, collected 28 days after the second AZD1222 dose. Source of these receptors: an adult who received the AZD1222 COVID-19 vaccine. CDR3s include the opening cysteine and the closing phenylalanine or tryptophan. A D gene is named only where the DNA matches it firmly. Size is stated for part of the rows, as once, few or many counts, or as a class when the clone is expanded.

j_gene | abundance | v_gene | d_gene | CDR3aa | CDR3nt
TRBJ2-7 | . | TRBV28 | . | CASRVSEDSYEQYF | TGTGCCAGCAGGGTAAGCGAGGACTCCTACGAGCAGTACTTC
TRBJ2-7 | . | TRBV27 | . | CASSFFPGYEQYF | TGTGCCAGCAGTTTTTTCCCAGGCTACGAGCAGTACTTC
TRBJ2-1 | . | TRBV28 | TRBD1 | CASSFPEVGQEKEQFF | TGTGCCAGCAGTTTCCCTGAGGTGGGACAGGAGAAGGAGCAGTTCTTC
TRBJ2-3 | . | TRBV3-1/TRBV3-2 | TRBD1 | CASSQPGQGTDTQYF | TGTGCCAGCAGCCAACCGGGACAGGGGACAGATACGCAGTATTTT
TRBJ2-1 | . | TRBV18 | . | CASFPGQGTYNEQFF | TGTGCCAGCTTCCCAGGGCAGGGAACCTACAATGAGCAGTTCTTC
TRBJ2-3 | . | TRBV18 | . | CASSRTSSGSTDTQYF | TGTGCCAGCTCACGAACTAGCTCGGGTAGCACAGATACGCAGTATTTT
TRBJ2-3 | . | TRBV10-3 | TRBD2 | CAISGSGREDTDTQYF | TGTGCCATCAGTGGTTCGGGGCGGGAGGACACAGATACGCAGTATTTT
TRBJ2-5 | . | TRBV9 | . | CASSVAPQETQYF | TGTGCCAGCAGCGTTGCCCCCCAAGAGACCCAGTACTTC
TRBJ1-5 | once | TRBV7-2 | TRBD1 | CASSLSQGAYQPQHF | TGTGCCAGCAGCTTATCGCAGGGGGCATATCAGCCCCAGCATTTT
TRBJ1-1 | . | TRBV2 | . | CASTLEGRDTEAFF | TGTGCCAGCACTCTGGAGGGTCGCGACACTGAAGCTTTCTTT
TRBJ2-3 | . | TRBV6-2/TRBV6-3 | . | CASSYGDTQYF | TGTGCCAGCAGTTACGGGGATACGCAGTATTTT
TRBJ2-7 | few | TRBV30 | TRBD2 | CAWTRGTSGRRNEQYF | TGTGCCTGGACCCGCGGGACTAGCGGGAGGAGGAACGAGCAGTACTTC
TRBJ1-5 | few | TRBV6-2/TRBV6-3 | TRBD1 | CASSYSGPGGYSNQPQHF | TGTGCCAGCAGTTATTCGGGACCAGGGGGGTATAGCAATCAGCCCCAGCATTTT
TRBJ2-1 | . | TRBV28 | . | CASSPGTRAGEQFF | TGTGCCAGCAGTCCCGGGACCCGGGCGGGTGAGCAGTTCTTC
TRBJ1-1 | once | TRBV9 | . | CASSVAGSNTEAFF | TGTGCCAGCAGCGTAGCAGGATCGAACACTGAAGCTTTCTTT
TRBJ1-1 | . | TRBV7-9 | . | CASSALGQMNTEAFF | TGTGCCAGCAGCGCCCTCGGACAGATGAACACTGAAGCTTTCTTT
TRBJ2-7 | . | TRBV12-3/TRBV12-4 | TRBD1 | CASSFGTDYEQYF | TGTGCCAGCAGTTTCGGGACAGACTACGAGCAGTACTTC
TRBJ2-1 | . | TRBV5-1 | TRBD2 | CASSELAGGGNEQFF | TGCGCCAGCAGCGAACTAGCGGGAGGGGGCAATGAGCAGTTCTTC
TRBJ1-5 | . | TRBV28 | . | CASSVIGLGGQPQHF | TGTGCCAGCAGTGTCATCGGGCTGGGGGGACAGCCCCAGCATTTT
TRBJ2-5 | . | TRBV2 | TRBD1 | CAGRDRPETQYF | TGTGCCGGTAGGGACAGGCCAGAGACCCAGTACTTC
TRBJ2-7 | . | TRBV19 | . | CASSPGTGDYEQYF | TGTGCCAGTAGCCCCGGCACAGGAGACTACGAGCAGTACTTC